This paragraph covers one T cell receptor (beta chain) sequence. The data originate from a study of T cell changes during pregnancy in multiple sclerosis. CDR1 is SGHAT and CDR2 is FQNNGV in the germline V gene. V lost 3 bases, J lost 1 base, and 1 base stayed unmatched. The CDR3 spans 14 residues. Profiling relied on immunoSEQ multiplex PCR, and the TCRdb table lists in-frame clones only, not all of them. The profile shows about 39,000 clones, approximately 90% of them singletons. This chain connects TRBV11-2 to TRBJ2-3; 7 bases map to TRBD1. Sequenced material: CD4+ T cells from peripheral blood mononuclear cells, taken in the first trimester of pregnancy. The receptor's source is a female donor in good health, enrolled as a control in a pregnancy study. The CDR3 reads CASSLGTGTDTQYF. In DNA, the CDR3 is TGTGCCAGCAGCTTGGGGACAGGCACAGATACGCAGTATTTT.